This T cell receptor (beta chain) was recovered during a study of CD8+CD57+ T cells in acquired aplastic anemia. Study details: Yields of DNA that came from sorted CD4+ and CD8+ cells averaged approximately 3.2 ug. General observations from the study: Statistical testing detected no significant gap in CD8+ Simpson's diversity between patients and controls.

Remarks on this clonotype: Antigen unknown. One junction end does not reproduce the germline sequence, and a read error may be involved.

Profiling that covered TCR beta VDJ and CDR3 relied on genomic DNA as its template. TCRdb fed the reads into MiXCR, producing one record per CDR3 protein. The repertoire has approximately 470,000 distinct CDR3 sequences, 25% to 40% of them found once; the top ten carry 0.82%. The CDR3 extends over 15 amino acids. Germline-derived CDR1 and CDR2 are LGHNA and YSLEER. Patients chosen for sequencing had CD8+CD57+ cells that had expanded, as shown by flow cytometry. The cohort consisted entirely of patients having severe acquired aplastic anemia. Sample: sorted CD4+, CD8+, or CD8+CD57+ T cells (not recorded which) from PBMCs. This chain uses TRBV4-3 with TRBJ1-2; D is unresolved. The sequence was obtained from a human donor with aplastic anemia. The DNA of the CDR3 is TGCGCCAGCGGCCAAGATTCGCGGGAAAGTGGTGGCTACACCTTC. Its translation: CASGQDSRESGGYTF.